The clone carrying this T cell receptor beta chain was counted many times. Authors' data handling: Amplification of reference gene primers provided the estimated nucleated cell counts. Only in-frame clones appear in the TCRdb table, and some are missing; sequencing was by immunoSEQ multiplex PCR. D and trimming were read from the DNA, whereas the V and J calls and clone size are those reported in that table. The repertoire holds 100,000 to 150,000 clones, with less than 75% as singletons. The record originates from a study of blood T cell repertoires in COVID-19. Across the whole study: PBMCs, B-cell-depleted T cells, or T cells were the source of the cDNA or gDNA that made up the material.

Germline V CDR1 and CDR2: DFQATT, SNEGSKA (reference sequence). The CDR3 is made up of 11 amino acids. The V gene lost 6 bases and the J gene lost 8 bases, with 11 bases spanning the gap. The receptor's source is a human donor with acute or convalescent COVID-19. The donor label of this sample is uncertain. The V call is TRBV20-1, the J call TRBJ2-1; D may be TRBD2 (5 bases). Sample: peripheral blood. CDR3 DNA sequence: TGCAGTGCGGACCACGGGGATGAGCAGTTCTTC. Translation gives CSADHGDEQFF.